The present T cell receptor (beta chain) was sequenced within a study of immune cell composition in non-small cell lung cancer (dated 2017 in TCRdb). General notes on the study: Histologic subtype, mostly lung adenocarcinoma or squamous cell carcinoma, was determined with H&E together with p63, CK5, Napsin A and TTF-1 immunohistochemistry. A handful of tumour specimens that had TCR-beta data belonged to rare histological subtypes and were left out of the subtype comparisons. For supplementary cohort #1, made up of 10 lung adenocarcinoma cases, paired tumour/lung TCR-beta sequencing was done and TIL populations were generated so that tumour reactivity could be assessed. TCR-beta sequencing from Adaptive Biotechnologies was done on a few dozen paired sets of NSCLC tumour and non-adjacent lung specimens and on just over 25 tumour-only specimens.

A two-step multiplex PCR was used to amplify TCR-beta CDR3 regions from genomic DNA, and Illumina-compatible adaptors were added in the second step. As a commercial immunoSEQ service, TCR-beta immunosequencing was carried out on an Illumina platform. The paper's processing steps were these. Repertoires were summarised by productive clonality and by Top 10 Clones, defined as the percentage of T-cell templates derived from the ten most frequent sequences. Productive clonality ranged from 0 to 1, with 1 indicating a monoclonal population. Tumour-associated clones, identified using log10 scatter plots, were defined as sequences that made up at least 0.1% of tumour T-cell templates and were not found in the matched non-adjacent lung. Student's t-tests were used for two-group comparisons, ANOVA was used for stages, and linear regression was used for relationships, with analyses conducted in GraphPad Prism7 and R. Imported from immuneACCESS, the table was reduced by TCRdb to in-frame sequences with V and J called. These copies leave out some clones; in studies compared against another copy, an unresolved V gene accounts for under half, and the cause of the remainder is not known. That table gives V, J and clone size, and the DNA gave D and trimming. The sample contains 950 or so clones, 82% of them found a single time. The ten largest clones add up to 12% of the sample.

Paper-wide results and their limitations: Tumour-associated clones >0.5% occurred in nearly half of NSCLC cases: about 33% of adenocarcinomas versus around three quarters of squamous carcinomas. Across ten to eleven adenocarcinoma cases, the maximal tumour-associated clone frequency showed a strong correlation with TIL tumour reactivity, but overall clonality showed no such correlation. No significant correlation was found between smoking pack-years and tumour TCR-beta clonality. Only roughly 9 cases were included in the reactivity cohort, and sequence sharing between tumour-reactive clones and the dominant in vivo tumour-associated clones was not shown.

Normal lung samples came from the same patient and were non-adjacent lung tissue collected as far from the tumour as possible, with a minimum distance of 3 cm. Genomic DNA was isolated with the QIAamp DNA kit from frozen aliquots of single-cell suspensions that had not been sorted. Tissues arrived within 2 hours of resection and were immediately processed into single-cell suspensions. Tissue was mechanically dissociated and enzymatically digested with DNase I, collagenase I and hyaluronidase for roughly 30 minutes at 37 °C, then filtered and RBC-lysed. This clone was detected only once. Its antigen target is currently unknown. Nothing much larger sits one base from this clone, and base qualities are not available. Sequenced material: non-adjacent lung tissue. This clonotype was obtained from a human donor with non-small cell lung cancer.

The DNA is TGTGCCAGCTCACCCGGATCAGGGTCCAACACTGAAGCTTTCTTT. Its protein is CASSPGSGSNTEAFF. Recombination connected TRBV18 to TRBJ1-1; tentative D gene TRBD1, with 5 bases matching. As encoded in the germline V gene, CDR1 is KGHSH while CDR2 is LQKENI. The V and J ends are trimmed by 3 bases and 2 bases, leaving 13 bases between them. The CDR3, cysteine through phenylalanine, is 15 amino acids long. The kept DNA is CDR3 alone, 45 bases in frame from the first base.